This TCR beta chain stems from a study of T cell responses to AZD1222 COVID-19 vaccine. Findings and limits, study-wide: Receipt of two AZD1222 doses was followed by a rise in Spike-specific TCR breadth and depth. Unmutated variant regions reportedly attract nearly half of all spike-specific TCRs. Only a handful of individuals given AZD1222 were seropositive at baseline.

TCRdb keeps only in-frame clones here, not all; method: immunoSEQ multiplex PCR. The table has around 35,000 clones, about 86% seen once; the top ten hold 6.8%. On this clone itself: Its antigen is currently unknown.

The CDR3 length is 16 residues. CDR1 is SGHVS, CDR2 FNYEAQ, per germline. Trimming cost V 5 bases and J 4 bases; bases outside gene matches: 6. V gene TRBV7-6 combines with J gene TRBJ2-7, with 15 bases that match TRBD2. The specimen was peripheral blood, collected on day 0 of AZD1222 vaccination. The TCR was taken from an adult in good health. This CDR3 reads CASSAGLAGGRYEQYF. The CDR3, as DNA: TGTGCCAGCAGCGCGGGACTAGCGGGGGGCAGGTACGAGCAGTACTTC.